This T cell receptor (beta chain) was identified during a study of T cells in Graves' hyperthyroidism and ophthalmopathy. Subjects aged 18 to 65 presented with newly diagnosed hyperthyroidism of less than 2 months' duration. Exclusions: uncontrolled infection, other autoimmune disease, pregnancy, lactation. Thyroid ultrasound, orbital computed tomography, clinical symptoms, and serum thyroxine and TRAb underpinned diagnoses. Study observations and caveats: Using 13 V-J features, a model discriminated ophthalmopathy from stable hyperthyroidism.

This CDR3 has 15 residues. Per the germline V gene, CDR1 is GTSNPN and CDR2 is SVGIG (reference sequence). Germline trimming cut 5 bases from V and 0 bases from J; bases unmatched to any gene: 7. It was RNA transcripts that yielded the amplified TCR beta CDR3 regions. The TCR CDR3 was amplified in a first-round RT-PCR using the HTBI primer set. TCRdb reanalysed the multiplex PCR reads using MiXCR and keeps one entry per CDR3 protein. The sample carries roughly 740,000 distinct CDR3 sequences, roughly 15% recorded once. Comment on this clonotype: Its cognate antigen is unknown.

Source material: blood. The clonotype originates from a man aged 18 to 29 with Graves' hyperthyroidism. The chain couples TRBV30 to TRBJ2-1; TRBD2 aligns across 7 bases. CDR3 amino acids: CAWDLAASSYNEQFF. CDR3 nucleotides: TGTGCCTGGGATCTAGCGGCGAGCTCCTACAATGAGCAGTTCTTC.